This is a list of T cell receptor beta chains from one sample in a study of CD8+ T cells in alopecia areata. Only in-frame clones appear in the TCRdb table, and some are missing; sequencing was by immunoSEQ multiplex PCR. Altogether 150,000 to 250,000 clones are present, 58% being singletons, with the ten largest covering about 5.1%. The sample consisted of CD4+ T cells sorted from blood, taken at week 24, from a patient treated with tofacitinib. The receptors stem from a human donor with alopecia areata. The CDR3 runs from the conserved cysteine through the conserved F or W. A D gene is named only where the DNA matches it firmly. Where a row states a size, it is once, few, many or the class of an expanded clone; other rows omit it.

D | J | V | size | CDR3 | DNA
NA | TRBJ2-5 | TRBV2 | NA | CASSEEGTQYF | TGTGCCAGCAGTGAAGAGGGAACCCAGTACTTC
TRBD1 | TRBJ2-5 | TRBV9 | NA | CASSAGQGRRETQYF | TGTGCCAGCAGCGCTGGACAGGGGCGACGGGAGACCCAGTACTTC
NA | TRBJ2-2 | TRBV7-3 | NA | CASSLKEGGGPANTGELFF | TGTGCCAGCAGCTTAAAGGAGGGCGGGGGCCCCGCGAACACCGGGGAGCTGTTTTTT
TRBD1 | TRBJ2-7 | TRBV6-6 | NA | CASTRGQGGTYEQYF | TGTGCCAGCACCAGAGGACAGGGGGGGACCTACGAGCAGTACTTC
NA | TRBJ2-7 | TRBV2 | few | CASSLRAYEQYF | TGTGCCAGCAGTCTTAGGGCTTACGAGCAGTACTTC
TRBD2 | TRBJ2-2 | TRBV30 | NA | CAWSRLATGELFF | TGTGCCTGGTCCCGACTAGCGACCGGGGAGCTGTTTTTT
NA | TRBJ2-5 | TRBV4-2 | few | CASSQHLSETQYF | TGTGCCAGCAGCCAACATCTTTCAGAGACCCAGTACTTC
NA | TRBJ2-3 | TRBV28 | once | CASSFRSAGDTQYF | TGTGCCAGCAGTTTCCGGTCAGCAGGAGATACGCAGTATTTT
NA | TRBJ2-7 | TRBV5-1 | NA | CASSPRTQSAEQYF | TGCGCCAGCAGCCCCAGGACTCAATCTGCCGAGCAGTACTTC
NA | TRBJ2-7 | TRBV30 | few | CASIYRDNTYEQYF | TGTGCCTCAATTTACCGGGACAACACCTACGAGCAGTACTTC
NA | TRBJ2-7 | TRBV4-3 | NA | CASSQNPRGPYEQYF | TGCGCCAGCAGCCAAAACCCCCGGGGCCCCTACGAGCAGTACTTC
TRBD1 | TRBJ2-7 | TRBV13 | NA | CASSYRTGREQYF | TGTGCCAGCAGCTATCGGACAGGGAGAGAGCAGTACTTC
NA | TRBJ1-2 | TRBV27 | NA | CASSLYGVGPYGYTF | TGTGCCAGCAGTCTCTACGGGGTGGGCCCCTATGGCTACACCTTC
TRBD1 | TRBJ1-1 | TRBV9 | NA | CASSHRDSEAFF | TGTGCCAGCAGTCACCGGGACAGTGAAGCTTTCTTT
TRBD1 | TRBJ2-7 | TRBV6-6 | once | CASSYSRQGYEQYF | TGTGCCAGCAGTTACTCGAGACAGGGCTACGAGCAGTACTTC
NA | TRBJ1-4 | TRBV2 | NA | CANNRDHNEKLFF | TGTGCCAATAACCGGGATCATAATGAAAAACTGTTTTTT
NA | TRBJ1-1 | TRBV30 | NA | CAWSVGTLNTEAFF | TGTGCCTGGAGTGTGGGGACATTGAACACTGAAGCTTTCTTT
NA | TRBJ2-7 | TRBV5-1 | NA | CASSPGTGEGQYF | TGCGCCAGCAGCCCCGGGACTGGCGAGGGACAGTACTTC
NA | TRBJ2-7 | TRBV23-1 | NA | CAIHPEKNEQYF | TGCGCCATCCACCCGGAAAAGAACGAGCAGTACTTC
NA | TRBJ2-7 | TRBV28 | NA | CASTDGGPRQYF | TGTGCCAGCACCGATGGGGGGCCAAGGCAGTACTTC
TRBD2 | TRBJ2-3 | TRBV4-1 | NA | CASSQVLAGADTQYF | TGCGCCAGCAGCCAAGTCCTAGCGGGGGCAGATACGCAGTATTTT
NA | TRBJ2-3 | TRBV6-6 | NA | CASSYGLTITDTQYF | TGTGCCAGCAGTTACGGTCTCACGATCACAGATACGCAGTATTTT
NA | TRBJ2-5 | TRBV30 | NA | CAWSWDSQETQYF | TGTGCCTGGAGCTGGGACTCGCAAGAGACCCAGTACTTC
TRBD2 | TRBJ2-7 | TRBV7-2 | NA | CASSLLAGNYEQYF | TGTGCCAGCAGCTTACTAGCGGGAAACTACGAGCAGTACTTC
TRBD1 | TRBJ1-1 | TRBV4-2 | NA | CASSQVAQGTGNTEAFF | TGTGCCAGCAGCCAAGTCGCACAGGGGACGGGGAACACTGAAGCTTTCTTT
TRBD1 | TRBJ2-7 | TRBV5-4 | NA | CASSAQSGTDVYEQYF | TGTGCCAGCAGCGCACAATCCGGGACAGATGTCTACGAGCAGTACTTC
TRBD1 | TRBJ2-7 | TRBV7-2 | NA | CASRSGTGSSYEQYF | TGTGCCAGCAGGTCTGGGACAGGAAGCTCCTACGAGCAGTACTTC
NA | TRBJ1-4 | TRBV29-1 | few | CSVDQGGELFF | TGCAGCGTTGATCAGGGCGGGGAACTGTTTTTT